This T cell receptor (beta chain) was sequenced during a study of response to subunit inactivated influenza vaccine. Study-wide points: Authors suggested that a seasonal influenza vaccination recruits few new T cells each time.

In the case of this clonotype: What it binds is unknown.

Using its own MiXCR run on the RT-PCR reads, TCRdb lists one record per CDR3 protein. The sample lists about 540,000 distinct CDR3 sequences; about 15% were seen once. The clonotype comes from a man aged 45-65 years who received an inactivated influenza vaccine. Specimen: PBMCs from blood, collected 12 days after vaccination.

This chain's CDR3 is CASTLGVDGQPQHF. The CDR3 DNA is TGTGCCAGCACCCTAGGGGTTGACGGACAGCCCCAGCATTTT. This rearrangement joins TRBV5-6 to TRBJ1-5; perhaps TRBD1 as D (5 bases). This CDR3 region has 14 residues. The V end was cut by 6 bases, the J end by 7 bases, with 17 bases between. CDR1 and CDR2 (germline): SGHDT, YYEEEE.